The T cell receptor beta chain described here comes from a study of cytomegalovirus exposure and HLA in healthy donors (dated by TCRdb to between 2016 and 2019). Regarding the complete study: According to a later analysis, the 110 or so validation repertoires were produced on the same platform as the roughly 720 repertoires of the first cohort. The study was designed to test whether signatures of past pathogen exposure could be identified by cataloging public T cell receptors. The study combined high-throughput TCR immunosequencing, statistical association of individual TCRs with disease status, and machine learning to predict cytomegalovirus infection status. Besides the first cohort of roughly 700 subjects, a separate validation cohort made up of roughly 120 different subjects was used. Broad study findings and their caveats: The classifier was reported to diagnose cytomegalovirus status with high specificity and sensitivity in both the original cohort and the validation cohort. It was suggested by the authors that the approach could potentially be generalized to other disease states and immunological phenotypes. The study listed approximately 150 TCR beta chains as associated with cytomegalovirus. While some public TCRs were present in many individuals, most TCR sequences turned up only very rarely across donors. Three of the identified cytomegalovirus-associated TCR beta chains were confirmed in vitro to be specific for cytomegalovirus antigens. Of the cluster scores, 94% were above 0 in a later analysis, which found that TCRs clustered in the first cohort also tended to co-occur in the 95 to 150 validation repertoires. All 110 or so repertoires were used to score co-occurrence in the validation cohort in a later analysis, because that analysis had no HLA typing for the cohort.

As to this clone: It has no known antigen specificity. The record has no base qualities; no much larger clone is one base away.

After removal of 0 bases from V and 6 bases from J, the junction retains 8 bases not matched to a gene. Per the germline V gene (reference sequence), SEHNR is the CDR1 and FQNEAQ is the CDR2. Including the terminal cysteine and phenylalanine, the CDR3 comprises 16 residues. Here the CDR3 DNA is all that survives: 48 bases in frame from base 1. Separate from the roughly 650-subject first cohort, the validation cohort of roughly 130 subjects was the group to which the donors belonged. The library relied on the immunoSEQ multiplex PCR assay. The paper's processing steps were these. A statistical classification framework was developed to diagnose cytomegalovirus status using the catalog of TCR beta chain sequences. TCRdb stores this immuneACCESS table with in-frame sequences only. Part of the clones is absent; in the studies checked, under half of the shortfall reflects unresolved V genes, and no reason is known for the rest. V and J calls plus clone size are reproduced from that table; the DNA served to infer D and trimming. The sample has 120,000 or so clones on record, around 86% of them singletons. The ten largest clones capture more than 1.5% of the sample.

The receptor comes from a woman under 30 in good health and CMV-seronegative. The chain is encoded by TRBV7-9 joined to TRBJ2-7, with 10 junctional bases fitting TRBD2. The sample was PBMCs. The bases read TGTGCCAGCAGCTTAGCTGTTAGCGGGAGGTCAGTCGAGCAGTACTTC. Its product reads: CASSLAVSGRSVEQYF.